This T cell receptor (beta chain) was profiled in a study of T cells in Graves' hyperthyroidism and ophthalmopathy. From RNA transcripts, TCR beta CDR3 regions were amplified. A set of HTBI primers served as the primers for a first-round RT-PCR of the TCR CDR3. TCRdb analysed the multiplex PCR reads with MiXCR anew, one entry per CDR3 protein. The sample contains some 460,000 distinct CDR3 sequences, about a sixth of which appear only once. This clonotype was seen only a few times. This CDR3 has 14 amino acids. Between the trimmed V and J ends, which lost 4 bases and 2 bases, there was a span of 11 bases. CDR1 and CDR2 from the germline V gene are PRHDT and FYEKMQ (reference sequence). Exclusion criteria comprised uncontrolled infection, other autoimmune disease, pregnancy or lactation. Diagnoses were made from clinical symptoms, serum measures (thyroxine and TRAb), thyroid ultrasound and orbital computed tomography.

The genes are TRBV13 and TRBJ2-5; D may be TRBD1 (5 bases). The sample taken for sequencing was blood. The sequence was collected from a woman aged 18-29 years with Graves' hyperthyroidism. The CDR3 reads CASSSKTEQETQYF. The CDR3 bases are TGTGCCAGCAGCTCCAAGACAGAACAAGAGACCCAGTACTTC.